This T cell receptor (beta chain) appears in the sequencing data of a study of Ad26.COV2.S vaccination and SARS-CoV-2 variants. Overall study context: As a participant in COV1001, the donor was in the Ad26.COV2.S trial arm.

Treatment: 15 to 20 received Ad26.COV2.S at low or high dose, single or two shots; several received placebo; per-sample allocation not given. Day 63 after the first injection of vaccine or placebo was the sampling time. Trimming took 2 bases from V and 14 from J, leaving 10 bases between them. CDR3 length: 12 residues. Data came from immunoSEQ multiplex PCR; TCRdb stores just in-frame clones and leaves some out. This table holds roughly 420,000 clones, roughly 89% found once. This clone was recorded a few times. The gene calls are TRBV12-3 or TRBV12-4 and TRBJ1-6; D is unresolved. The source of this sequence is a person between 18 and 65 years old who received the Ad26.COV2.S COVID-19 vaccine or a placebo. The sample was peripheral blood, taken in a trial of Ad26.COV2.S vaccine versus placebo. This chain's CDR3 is CASSLPVGTLHF. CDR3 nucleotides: TGTGCCAGCAGTTTACCGGTAGGGACCCTCCACTTT.